Listed here are 15 T cell receptor beta chains from one sample, sequenced in a study of shared clonotypes between healthy human individuals. Generated by immunoSEQ multiplex PCR, the TCRdb table keeps only in-frame clones and is missing some. The sample lists about 1 million clones, around 76% occurring once. Material for sequencing was memory CD4+ T cells sorted from blood. Documented subset: CD45RA-negative fraction. All receptors come from a man aged 18 to 29 in good health.

The CDR3 coding sequence is TGTGCCAGTAGTATAGTCCCCAGCGGGGAGCTGTTTTTT. Translated: CASSIVPSGELFF. The chain links TRBV19 to TRBJ2-2; D is unclear. CDR3 size: 13 residues. Germline V gene lookup returns CDR1 LNHDA and CDR2 SQIVND (reference sequence). The ends were cut back, 1 base at V and 7 bases at J, with 7 bases in the middle.

The rearrangement joins TRBV6-1 to TRBJ1-3; D is uncertain. The CDR3 is 12 residues long. Germline V gene sequence: CDR1 MNHNS, CDR2 SASEGT. The chain's CDR3 is CVVRSSGNTIYF. The CDR3 nucleotides are TGTGTAGTACGGAGCTCTGGAAACACCATATATTTT.

This chain uses TRBV4-1 with TRBJ1-4; TRBD1 agrees at 10 bases. This CDR3 has 14 residues. Germline loops: CDR1 MGHRA, CDR2 YSYEKL. V was clipped by 6 bases and J by 7 bases; unmatched bases: 5. CDR3 residues: CASRRTGGGEKLFF. The CDR3, as DNA: TGCGCCAGCAGACGGACAGGGGGAGGTGAAAAACTGTTTTTT.

In the case of this clone: It is likely a read error: a sequence one base away is far more abundant. The CDR3 DNA sequence: TGTGCCGGACGGGGGAACACTGAAGCTTTCTTT. Its translation is CAGRGNTEAFF. The rearrangement uses TRBV18 and TRBJ1-1; no firm D call. V shed 11 bases and J shed 1 base, with 8 bases lying between them. In germline, CDR1 is KGHSH, CDR2 LQKENI. The CDR3 has 11 residues.

This chain connects TRBV21-1 to TRBJ2-4; whether TRBD2, the table's D call, matches the DNA was not checked. TRBV21-1 is a pseudogene. The CDR3 has 15 residues. The CDR3 loop reads CASSITSGDSDIQYF. The DNA of the CDR3 is TGTGCCAGCAGCATAACGTCGGGAGATTCGGACATTCAGTACTTC.

In its sample, this clone was seen once. The CDR3 sequence: CASSVGGSGNQPQHF. The CDR3 bases are TGTGCCAGCAGCGTAGGGGGTTCGGGGAATCAGCCCCAGCATTTT. The chain is built from TRBV11-2 and TRBJ1-5; a weak D match, TRBD1 (6 bases). The CDR3 is made up of 15 amino acids. The germline V and J ends were trimmed by 5 bases and 4 bases, with 15 bases remaining between them. Germline assignment: CDR1 SGHAT and CDR2 FQNNGV.

V is TRBV7-2 and J is TRBJ2-5; 11 nucleotides agree with TRBD2. The germline V gene has CDR1 SGHTA and CDR2 FQGNSA. CDR3 length equals 15 residues. J was trimmed by 2 bases and V by 4 bases; bases with no gene match: 3. CDR3 loop: CASSSGLAVQETQYF. The CDR3 DNA follows: TGTGCCAGCAGCTCGGGACTAGCGGTGCAAGAGACCCAGTACTTC.

This chain connects TRBV10-2 to TRBJ2-7, with D possibly being TRBD2 (6 bases). The CDR3 runs 12 residues. Trimming took off 4 bases at V and 7 bases at J, with 11 bases between the two ends. In germline, CDR1 is WSHSY, CDR2 SAAADI. CDR3 nucleotides: TGCGCCAGCAGTGGGGACTTTTTTGAGCAGTACTTC. Translating gives CASSGDFFEQYF.

To note about this clone: This specimen includes other DNA sequences encoding the same CDR3. The V gene is TRBV11-3, the J gene TRBJ2-7, with D maybe TRBD2 (5 bases). V gave up 1 base and J gave up 3 bases, with 10 bases separating them. This CDR3 has 14 amino acids. Germline assignment: CDR1 SGHNT and CDR2 YENEEA. The CDR3 DNA reads TGTGCCAGCAGCTTAGGACGGGGAAACTACGAGCAGTACTTC. It encodes CASSLGRGNYEQYF.

This clone was recorded many times. The chain has TRBV5-6 and TRBJ1-2; TRBD1 might be the D (6 bases). The germline V gene encodes CDR1 SGHDT and CDR2 YYEEEE. This CDR3 contains 14 residues. V was pared by 9 bases and J by 6 bases, with 21 bases between. The CDR3: CATRDYRVFNGYTF. The CDR3 DNA reads TGTGCCACTAGGGATTACAGGGTCTTCAATGGCTACACCTTC.

J is TRBJ1-4 and V is TRBV9; TRBD1 matches 7 bases. This CDR3 spans 17 amino acids. With V trimmed by 4 bases and J by 0 bases, 9 bases remained unmatched. Germline CDR1 and CDR2: SGDLS and YYNGEE. CDR3 DNA: TGTGCCAGCAGCAACATGAAAGGGGGCGCAACTAATGAAAAACTGTTTTTT. Translating gives CASSNMKGGATNEKLFF. Filled out from reference TRBV9 and TRBJ1-4, the complete variable domain reads DSGVTQTPKHLITATGQRVTLRCSPRSGDLSVYWYQQSLDQGLQFLIQYYNGEERAKGNILERFSAQQFPDLHSELNLSSLELGDSALYFCASSNMKGGATNEKLFFGSGTQLSVL.

The chain recombines TRBV6-1 with TRBJ2-5; D possibly uses TRBD1 or TRBD2 (5 bases each). Germline-derived CDR1 and CDR2 are MNHNS and SASEGT. The CDR3 covers 13 residues. V was shortened by 3 bases and J by 5 bases, with 10 bases between the two germline ends. CDR3 amino acids: CASSEGERETQYF. CDR3 in DNA: TGTGCCAGCAGTGAGGGGGAACGGGAGACCCAGTACTTC.

The rearrangement links TRBV19 to TRBJ1-6; unclear D gene. The CDR3 sequence is 16 residues long. The V gene's germline CDR1 is LNHDA and CDR2 SQIVND (reference sequence). V gave up 3 bases and J gave up 7 bases, with 16 bases separating them. In DNA, the CDR3 is TGTGCCAGTAGTATTGGAACCCAGATCCGGAATTCACCCCTCCACTTT. Amino acid sequence: CASSIGTQIRNSPLHF.

The chain joins TRBV4-1 to TRBJ2-1; 8 bases are shared with TRBD2. V lost 1 base and J lost 1; bases outside the gene matches: 15. This CDR3 contains 20 residues. From germline, CDR1 is MGHRA and CDR2 YSYEKL. The CDR3 sequence: CASSQGLSSGRRSSYNEQFF. DNA for the CDR3: TGCGCCAGCAGCCAAGGGTTGTCTAGCGGGCGACGGAGTTCCTACAATGAGCAGTTCTTC.

This rearrangement joins TRBV9 to TRBJ1-6; D is possibly TRBD1 (5 bases). CDR1 SGDLS and CDR2 YYNGEE come from the germline V gene. V lost 0 bases to trimming and J lost 4 bases, with 5 bases between them. The length of the CDR3 is 14 residues. The CDR3 sequence is CASSVDRYNSPLHF. CDR3 bases: TGTGCCAGCAGCGTAGACAGGTATAATTCACCCCTCCACTTT.